This T cell receptor beta chain was identified during a study of CD8+ T cells in alopecia areata. Points from the study as a whole: Scalp lesions, especially in alopecia totalis/universalis, had higher clonality than normal scalp. Tofacitinib significantly decreased scalp clonality and expanded CD8+ clones among top 100.

cDNA reverse transcribed from extracted RNA served as the sequencing template. The table came from immunoSEQ multiplex PCR; TCRdb's copy has only in-frame clones and leaves some out. The profile shows about 140,000 clones, roughly nine tenths of them singletons. CDR3 length: 13 residues. V shed 9 bases, J shed 10 bases, and the junction held 12 bases outside the gene matches. Germline CDR1 reads SEHNR; CDR2 reads FQNEAQ (reference sequence). Of note for this clone: Its cognate antigen is unknown.

Treatment of the sample: oral pan-JAK inhibitor, 5-10 mg twice daily. Alopecia areata patients gave lesional scalp punch biopsies and peripheral blood samples. The sample in question was CD8+ T cells sorted from blood, obtained at week 4, from a patient treated with tofacitinib. The V call is TRBV7-9, the J call TRBJ2-1, with 7 bases lining up with TRBD2. The receptor's source is a human donor with alopecia areata. As DNA, the CDR3 is TGTGCCAGTCGGGACTGGGAGGGTTCGGAGCAGTTCTTC. It yields the protein CASRDWEGSEQFF.